This section outlines one T cell receptor beta chain sequence together with its context. Its antigen is as yet unknown. This sample was included in a study of glioma-infiltrating T cells after dendritic cell vaccination. The V and J ends lost 0 bases and 1 base, in that order; junction bases with no gene match: 2. Germline V gene data show CDR1 as LNHNV and CDR2 as YYDKDF (reference sequence). The CDR3 loop spans 16 amino acids. Up to about 2 ug genomic DNA was used for TCRB CDR3 amplification. Data came from immunoSEQ multiplex PCR; TCRdb stores just in-frame clones and leaves some out. The repertoire holds some 70,000 clones, with around 86% as singletons. Study-wide results and caveats: Higher TCR clonality did not directly relate to longer survival.

The chain couples TRBV15 to TRBJ1-4; 7 bases line up with TRBD1. The sequencing here drew on blood, taken before dendritic cell vaccination. The clonotype originates from a human donor with glioblastoma. This chain's CDR3 is CATSRDRTGTNEKLFF. The CDR3 nucleotides read TGTGCCACCAGCAGAGACCGGACAGGAACTAATGAAAAACTGTTTTTT.